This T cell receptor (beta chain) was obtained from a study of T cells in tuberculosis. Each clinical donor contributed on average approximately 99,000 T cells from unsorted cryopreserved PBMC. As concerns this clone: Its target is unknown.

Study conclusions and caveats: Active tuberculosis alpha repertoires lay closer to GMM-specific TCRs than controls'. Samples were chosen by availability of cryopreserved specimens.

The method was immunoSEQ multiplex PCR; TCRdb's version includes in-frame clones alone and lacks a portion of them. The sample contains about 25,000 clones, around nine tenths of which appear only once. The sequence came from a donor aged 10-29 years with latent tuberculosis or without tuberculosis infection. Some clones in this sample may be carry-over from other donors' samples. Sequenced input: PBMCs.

CDR3 nucleotides: TGTGCCAGCAGACAGGACGGTAACACTGAAGCTTTCTTT. Translation gives CASRQDGNTEAFF. The chain links TRBV14 to TRBJ1-1; D may be TRBD1 (5 bases). Germline lookup yields CDR1 SGHDN and CDR2 FVKESK. There are 13 residues in the CDR3. Between the trimmed V and J ends, which lost 6 bases and 2 bases, there was a span of 10 bases.